The sequence of this TCR beta chain was determined in a study of cytomegalovirus exposure and HLA in healthy donors. Study outcomes and limitations: Previously analyzed data showed that most TCR beta V segments were productive at a frequency of about 87% or about 30%.

The primer mix had 60 Vbeta and 13 Jbeta primers. Produced via immunoSEQ multiplex PCR; TCRdb's table is partial and in-frame only. The table records 150,000 to 200,000 clones, roughly 80% of them present only once. Germline V gives CDR1 SEHNR, CDR2 FQNEAQ (reference sequence). The CDR3 contains 12 residues. Notes on this clone: Its target is not known. One junction end disagrees with the germline gene, perhaps due to a read error.

The chain uses TRBV7-9 and TRBJ1-1; D remains ambiguous. The receptor's source is a man between 40 and 49 years old in good health and CMV-seropositive. The specimen was PBMCs. The CDR3 spells CSSSLGYYEAFF. The CDR3 nucleotides read TGTTCCAGCAGCCTCGGGTATTATGAAGCTTTCTTT.